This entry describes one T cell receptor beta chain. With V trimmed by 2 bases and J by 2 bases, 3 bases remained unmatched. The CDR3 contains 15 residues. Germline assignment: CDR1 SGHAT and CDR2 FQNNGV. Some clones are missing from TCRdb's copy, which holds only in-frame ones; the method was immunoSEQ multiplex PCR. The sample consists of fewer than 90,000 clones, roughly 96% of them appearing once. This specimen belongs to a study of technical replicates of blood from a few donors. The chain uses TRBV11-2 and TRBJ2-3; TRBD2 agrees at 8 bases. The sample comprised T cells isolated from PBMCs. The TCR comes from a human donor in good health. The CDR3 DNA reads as TGTGCCAGCAGCTTAAGCGGGGGCCTCACAGATACGCAGTATTTT. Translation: CASSLSGGLTDTQYF.